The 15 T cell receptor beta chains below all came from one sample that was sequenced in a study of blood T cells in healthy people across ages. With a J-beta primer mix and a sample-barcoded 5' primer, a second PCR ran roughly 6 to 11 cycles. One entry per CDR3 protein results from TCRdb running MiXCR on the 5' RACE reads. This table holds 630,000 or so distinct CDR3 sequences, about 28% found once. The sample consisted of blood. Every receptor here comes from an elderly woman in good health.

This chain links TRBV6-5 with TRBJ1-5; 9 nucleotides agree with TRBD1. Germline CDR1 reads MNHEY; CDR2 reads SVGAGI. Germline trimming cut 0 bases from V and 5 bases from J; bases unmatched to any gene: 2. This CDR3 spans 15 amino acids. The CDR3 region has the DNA TGTGCCAGCAGTTACTCGGGACAGGGAGATCAGCCCCAGCATTTT. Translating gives CASSYSGQGDQPQHF.

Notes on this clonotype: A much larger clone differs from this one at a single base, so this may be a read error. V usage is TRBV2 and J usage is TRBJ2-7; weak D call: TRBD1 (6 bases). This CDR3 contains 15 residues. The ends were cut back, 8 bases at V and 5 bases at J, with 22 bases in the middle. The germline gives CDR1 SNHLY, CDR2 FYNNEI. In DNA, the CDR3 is TGTGCCAGCGGACCAGCACAGGGAAGAGGCCACGAGCAGTACTTC. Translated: CASGPAQGRGHEQYF.

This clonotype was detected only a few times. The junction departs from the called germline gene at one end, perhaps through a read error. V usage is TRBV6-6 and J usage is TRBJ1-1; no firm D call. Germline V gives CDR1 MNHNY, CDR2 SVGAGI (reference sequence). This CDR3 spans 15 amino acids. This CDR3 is CACSLRTQPNTEAFF. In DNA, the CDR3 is TGTGCCTGCAGTCTCCGGACCCAACCGAACACTGAAGCTTTCTTT.

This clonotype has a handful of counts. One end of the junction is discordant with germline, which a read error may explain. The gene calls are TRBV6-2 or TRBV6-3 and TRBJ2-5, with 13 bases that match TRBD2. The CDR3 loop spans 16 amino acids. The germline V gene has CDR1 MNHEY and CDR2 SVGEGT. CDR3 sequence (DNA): TGTGCCAGCAAAAGAACTAGCGGGGGGGCCTGGGAGACCCGGTACTTC. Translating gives CASKRTSGGAWETRYF.

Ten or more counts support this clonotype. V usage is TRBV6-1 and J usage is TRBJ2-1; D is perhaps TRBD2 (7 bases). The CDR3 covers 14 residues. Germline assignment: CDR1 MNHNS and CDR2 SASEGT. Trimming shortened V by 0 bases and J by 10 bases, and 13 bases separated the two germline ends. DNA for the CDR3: TGTGCCAGCAGTGAAGCGGGGGGGCTCAGGGAGCAGTTCTTC. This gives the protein CASSEAGGLREQFF.

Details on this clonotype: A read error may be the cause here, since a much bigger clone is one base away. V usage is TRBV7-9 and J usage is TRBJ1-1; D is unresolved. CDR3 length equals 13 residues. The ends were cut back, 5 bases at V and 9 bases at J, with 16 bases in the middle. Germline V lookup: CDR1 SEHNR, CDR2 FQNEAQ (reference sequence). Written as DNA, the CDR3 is TGTGCCAGCAGCGCATCGGTTGGTACTCAAGCTTTCTTT. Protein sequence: CASSASVGTQAFF.

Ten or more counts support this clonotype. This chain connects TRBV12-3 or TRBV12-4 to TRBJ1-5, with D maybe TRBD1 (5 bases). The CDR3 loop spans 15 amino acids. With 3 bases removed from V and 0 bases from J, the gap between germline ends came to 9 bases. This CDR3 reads CASSLGTSSNQPQHF. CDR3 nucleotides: TGTGCCAGCAGTTTGGGGACGTCTAGCAATCAGCCCCAGCATTTT.

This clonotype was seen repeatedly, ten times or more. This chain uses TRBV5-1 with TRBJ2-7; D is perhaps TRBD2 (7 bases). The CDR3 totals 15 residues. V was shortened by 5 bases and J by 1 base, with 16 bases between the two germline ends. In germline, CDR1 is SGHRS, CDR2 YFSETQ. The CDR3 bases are TGCGCCAGCAGTCCTGCGGGGGCCATTTCCTACGAGCAGTACTTC. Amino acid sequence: CASSPAGAISYEQYF.

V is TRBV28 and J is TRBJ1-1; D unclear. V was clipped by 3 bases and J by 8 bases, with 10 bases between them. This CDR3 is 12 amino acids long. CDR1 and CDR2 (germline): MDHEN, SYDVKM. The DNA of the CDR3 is TGTGCCAGCAGTTTGGCGAGCCGAGAAGCTTTCTTT. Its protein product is CASSLASREAFF.

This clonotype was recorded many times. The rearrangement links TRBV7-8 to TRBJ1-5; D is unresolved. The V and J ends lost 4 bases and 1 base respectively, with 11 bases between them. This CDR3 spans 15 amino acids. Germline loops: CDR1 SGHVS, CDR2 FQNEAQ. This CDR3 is CASSSREGSNQPQHF. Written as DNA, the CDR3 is TGTGCCAGCAGCTCAAGGGAAGGGAGCAATCAGCCCCAGCATTTT.

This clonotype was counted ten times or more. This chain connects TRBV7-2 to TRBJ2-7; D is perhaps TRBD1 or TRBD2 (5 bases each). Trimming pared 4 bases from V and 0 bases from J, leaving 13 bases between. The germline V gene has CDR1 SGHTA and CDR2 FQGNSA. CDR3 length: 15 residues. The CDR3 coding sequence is TGTGCCAGCAGCTCGGGACGGCCGAGCTCCTACGAGCAGTACTTC. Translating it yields CASSSGRPSSYEQYF.

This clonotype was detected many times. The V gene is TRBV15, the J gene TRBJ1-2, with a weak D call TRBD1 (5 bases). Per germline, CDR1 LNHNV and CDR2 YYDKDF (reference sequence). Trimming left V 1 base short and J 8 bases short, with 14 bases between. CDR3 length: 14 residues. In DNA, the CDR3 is TGTGCCACCAGCAGAGGTCGGGGCTCTGGCGGCTACACCTTC. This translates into CATSRGRGSGGYTF.

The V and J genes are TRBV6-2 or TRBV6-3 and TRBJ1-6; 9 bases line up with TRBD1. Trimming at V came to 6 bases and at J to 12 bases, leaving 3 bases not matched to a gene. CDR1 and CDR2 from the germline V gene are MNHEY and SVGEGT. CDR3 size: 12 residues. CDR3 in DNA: TGTGCCAGCAGCCAGGACAGGGGACCCCTCCACTTT. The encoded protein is CASSQDRGPLHF.

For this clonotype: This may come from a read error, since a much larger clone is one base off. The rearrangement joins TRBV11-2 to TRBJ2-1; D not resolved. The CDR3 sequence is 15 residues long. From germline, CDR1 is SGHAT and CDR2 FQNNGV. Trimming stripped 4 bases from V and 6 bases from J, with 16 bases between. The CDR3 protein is CASSYSANAGNEQFF. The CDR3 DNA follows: TGTGCCAGCAGCTACTCGGCTAACGCAGGCAATGAGCAGTTCTTC.

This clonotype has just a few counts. The CDR3 here is CAIRGKSLGREGNTGELFF. CDR3 nucleotides: TGTGCCATCAGAGGGAAGTCCCTGGGGCGTGAAGGGAACACCGGGGAGCTGTTTTTT. The genes are TRBV10-3 and TRBJ2-2, with a tentative D call TRBD1 (5 bases). Germline values: CDR1 ENHRY, CDR2 SYGVKD. V gave up 6 bases and J gave up 1 base, with 24 bases separating them. The CDR3 runs to 19 residues.